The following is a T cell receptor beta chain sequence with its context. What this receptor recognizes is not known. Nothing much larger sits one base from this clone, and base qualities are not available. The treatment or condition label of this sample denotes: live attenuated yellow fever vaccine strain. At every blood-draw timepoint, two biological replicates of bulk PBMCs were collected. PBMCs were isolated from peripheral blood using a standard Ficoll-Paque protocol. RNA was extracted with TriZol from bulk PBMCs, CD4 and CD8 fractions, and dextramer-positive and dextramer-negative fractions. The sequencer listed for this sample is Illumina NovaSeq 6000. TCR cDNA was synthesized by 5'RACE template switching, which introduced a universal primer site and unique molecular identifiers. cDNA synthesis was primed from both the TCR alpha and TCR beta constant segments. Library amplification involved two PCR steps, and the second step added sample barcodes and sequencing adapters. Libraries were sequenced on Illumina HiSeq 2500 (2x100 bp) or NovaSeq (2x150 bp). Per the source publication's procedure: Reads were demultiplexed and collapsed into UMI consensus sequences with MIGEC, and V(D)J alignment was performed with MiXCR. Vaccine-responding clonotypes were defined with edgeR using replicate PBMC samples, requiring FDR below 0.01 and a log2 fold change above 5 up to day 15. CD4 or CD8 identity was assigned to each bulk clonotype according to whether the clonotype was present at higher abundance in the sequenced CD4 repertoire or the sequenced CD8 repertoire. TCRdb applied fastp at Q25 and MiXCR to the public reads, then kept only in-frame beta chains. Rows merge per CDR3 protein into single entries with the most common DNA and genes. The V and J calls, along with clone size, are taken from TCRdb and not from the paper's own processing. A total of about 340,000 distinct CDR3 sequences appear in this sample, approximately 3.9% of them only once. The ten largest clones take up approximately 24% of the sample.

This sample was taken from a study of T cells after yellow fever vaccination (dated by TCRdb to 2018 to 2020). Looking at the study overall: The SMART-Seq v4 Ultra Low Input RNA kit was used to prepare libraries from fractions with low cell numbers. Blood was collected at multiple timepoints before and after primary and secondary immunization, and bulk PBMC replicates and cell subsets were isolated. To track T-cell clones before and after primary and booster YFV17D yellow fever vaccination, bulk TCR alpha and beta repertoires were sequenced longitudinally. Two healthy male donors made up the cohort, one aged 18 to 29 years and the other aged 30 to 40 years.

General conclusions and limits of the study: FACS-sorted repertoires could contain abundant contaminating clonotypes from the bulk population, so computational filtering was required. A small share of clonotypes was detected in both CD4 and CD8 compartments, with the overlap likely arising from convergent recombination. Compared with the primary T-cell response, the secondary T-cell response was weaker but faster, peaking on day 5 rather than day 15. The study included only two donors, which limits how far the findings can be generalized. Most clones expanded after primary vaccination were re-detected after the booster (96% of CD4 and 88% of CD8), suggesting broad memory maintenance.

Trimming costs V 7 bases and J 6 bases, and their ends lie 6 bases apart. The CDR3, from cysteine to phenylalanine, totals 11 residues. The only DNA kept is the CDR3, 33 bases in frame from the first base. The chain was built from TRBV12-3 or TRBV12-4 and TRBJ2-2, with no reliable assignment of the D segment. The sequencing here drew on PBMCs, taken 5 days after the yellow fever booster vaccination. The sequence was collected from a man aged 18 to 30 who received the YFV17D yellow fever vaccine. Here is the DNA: TGTGCCAGCAAGGCGGCCGGGGAGCTGTTTTTT. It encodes CASKAAGELFF.